The rows below give T cell receptor beta chains drawn from one sample of a study of shared clonotypes between healthy human individuals. Sequencing used immunoSEQ multiplex PCR; TCRdb keeps in-frame clones, though not all of them. The sample consists of some 2.3 million clones, 85% to 95% of them appearing once. Material: naive CD4+ T cells from PBMCs. Receptors were obtained from a man between 18 and 29 years old in good health. Some clones in this sample may be carry-over from other donors' samples. The CDR3 runs from the conserved cysteine through the conserved F or W. The order of the fields is V gene, D gene, clone size, J gene, CDR3 protein, CDR3 DNA. D genes are given only for firm matches. The size of a clone is reported for some rows only, either as once, few or many, or as a class for expanded clones.

V gene: TRBV10-3
D gene: TRBD1
clone size: -
J gene: TRBJ2-7
CDR3 protein: CAISTGVGPYEQYF
CDR3 DNA: TGTGCCATCAGCACAGGGGTGGGGCCTTACGAGCAGTACTTC

V gene: TRBV28
D gene: -
clone size: -
J gene: TRBJ1-1
CDR3 protein: CASSSWGSGNTEAFF
CDR3 DNA: TGTGCCAGCAGTTCTTGGGGGAGTGGGAACACTGAAGCTTTCTTT

V gene: TRBV7-3
D gene: -
clone size: -
J gene: TRBJ2-7
CDR3 protein: CASSRDRGEQYF
CDR3 DNA: TGTGCCAGCAGCCGCGACCGGGGGGAGCAGTACTTC

V gene: TRBV6-4
D gene: TRBD2
clone size: once
J gene: TRBJ2-3
CDR3 protein: CASSVQAGEADTQYF
CDR3 DNA: TGTGCCAGCAGTGTTCAAGCGGGAGAAGCAGATACGCAGTATTTT

V gene: TRBV28
D gene: TRBD1
clone size: -
J gene: TRBJ1-5
CDR3 protein: CASSLTGQEYNQPQHF
CDR3 DNA: TGTGCCAGCAGCCTAACCGGACAGGAGTACAATCAGCCCCAGCATTTT

V gene: TRBV7-6
D gene: -
clone size: few
J gene: TRBJ1-1
CDR3 protein: CASSQGRDTEAFF
CDR3 DNA: TGTGCCAGCAGTCAGGGTCGGGACACTGAAGCTTTCTTT

V gene: TRBV4-2
D gene: -
clone size: -
J gene: TRBJ1-4
CDR3 protein: CASSQEGRWDNEKLFF
CDR3 DNA: TGTGCCAGCAGCCAAGAAGGCAGGTGGGATAATGAAAAACTGTTTTTT

V gene: TRBV19
D gene: -
clone size: -
J gene: TRBJ1-1
CDR3 protein: CASSIPRSLNTEAFF
CDR3 DNA: TGTGCCAGTAGTATCCCACGATCCCTGAACACTGAAGCTTTCTTT

V gene: TRBV6-1
D gene: TRBD1
clone size: -
J gene: TRBJ2-7
CDR3 protein: CASRRGRGLDYEQYF
CDR3 DNA: TGTGCCAGCAGGCGAGGAAGGGGGCTTGACTACGAGCAGTACTTC

V gene: TRBV27
D gene: -
clone size: -
J gene: TRBJ1-4
CDR3 protein: CASSDDPPTDRTTNEKLFF
CDR3 DNA: TGTGCCAGCAGTGATGATCCCCCGACCGATAGAACAACTAATGAAAAACTGTTTTTT

V gene: TRBV6-1
D gene: TRBD1
clone size: -
J gene: TRBJ2-4
CDR3 protein: CASSAQGTGRNIQYF
CDR3 DNA: TGTGCCAGCAGTGCCCAAGGGACAGGTCGAAACATTCAGTACTTC

V gene: TRBV6-5
D gene: -
clone size: -
J gene: TRBJ2-3
CDR3 protein: CASSLGGVVGDTQYF
CDR3 DNA: TGTGCCAGCAGTTTGGGTGGGGTGGTCGGGGATACGCAGTATTTT

V gene: TRBV5-4
D gene: TRBD1
clone size: -
J gene: TRBJ1-2
CDR3 protein: CASSPSDTGRGTF
CDR3 DNA: TGTGCCAGCAGCCCTTCCGATACGGGCAGGGGGACCTTC

V gene: TRBV28
D gene: TRBD2
clone size: -
J gene: TRBJ2-7
CDR3 protein: CASISSGSYEQYF
CDR3 DNA: TGTGCCAGCATATCTAGCGGCTCCTACGAGCAGTACTTC

V gene: TRBV6-1
D gene: -
clone size: -
J gene: TRBJ2-7
CDR3 protein: CASSEALGSPYDRQYF
CDR3 DNA: TGTGCCAGCAGTGAAGCGCTCGGCAGCCCCTACGATAGGCAGTACTTC

V gene: TRBV18
D gene: -
clone size: once
J gene: TRBJ2-5
CDR3 protein: CASSPRSGYQETQYF
CDR3 DNA: TGTGCCAGCTCACCACGGTCAGGGTACCAAGAGACCCAGTACTTC